Following are 13 T cell receptor beta chains from one sample sequenced in a study of T cells in Graves' hyperthyroidism and ophthalmopathy. Regions amplified from RNA transcripts were the TCR beta CDR3 regions. HTBI primers were employed in a first-round RT-PCR of the TCR CDR3. TCRdb fed the multiplex PCR reads into MiXCR, producing one record per CDR3 protein. The table records more than 300,000 distinct CDR3 sequences, roughly 14% of them present only once. The sample consisted of blood. All receptors come from a woman aged 55-75 years with Graves' hyperthyroidism.

The chain carries TRBV24-1 and TRBJ2-5; TRBD2 matches 10 bases. The CDR3 is 13 amino acids. Germline-derived CDR1 and CDR2 are KGHDR and SFDVKD. J was trimmed by 5 bases and V by 8 bases; bases with no gene match: 4. As DNA, the CDR3 is TGTGCCACCACGGCTAGCGGGAGCGAGACCCAGTACTTC. The encoded protein is CATTASGSETQYF.

Remarks on this clonotype: Given a much more abundant clone one base away, this may be a read error. The chain joins TRBV18 to TRBJ2-1, with unresolved D. From germline, CDR1 is KGHSH and CDR2 LQKENI. The CDR3 length is 13 residues. For the CDR3, the DNA is TGTGCCAGCTCACCGCGGACGTACAATGAGCGGTTCTTC. Its translation: CASSPRTYNERFF.

The chain carries TRBV29-1 and TRBJ1-3; D is ambiguous. V shed 4 bases and J shed 0 bases, with 4 bases lying between them. CDR1 is SQVTM and CDR2 is ANQGSEA in the germline V gene. There are 12 residues in the CDR3. The CDR3 here is CSVVVSGNTIYF. CDR3 bases: TGCAGCGTTGTAGTCTCTGGAAACACCATATATTTT.

The chain employs TRBV14 and TRBJ2-7; TRBD1 aligns across 10 bases. V was pared by 3 bases and J by 7 bases, with 12 bases of the junction left unmatched. This CDR3 region has 16 residues. Looked up from germline, CDR1 is SGHDN and CDR2 is FVKESK. CDR3 nucleotides: TGTGCCAGCAGCCAGATACCGGGACAGGGGTCGGGGGAGCAGTACTTC. As protein: CASSQIPGQGSGEQYF.

At least ten counts were recorded for this clonotype. V is TRBV24-1 and J is TRBJ2-1, with TRBD1 identical over 7 bases. This CDR3 region has 17 residues. The germline V gene encodes CDR1 KGHDR and CDR2 SFDVKD. V lost 5 bases to trimming and J lost 0 bases; unmatched junction nucleotides: 9. CDR3 residues: CATSGHRGVSSYNEQFF. In DNA, the CDR3 is TGTGCCACCAGTGGCCACAGGGGCGTTAGCTCCTACAATGAGCAGTTCTTC.

This clonotype was recorded at least ten times. The V call is TRBV15, the J call TRBJ1-4; TRBD1 agrees at 9 bases. The CDR3 runs to 14 residues. The germline V gene has CDR1 LNHNV and CDR2 YYDKDF (reference sequence). Trimming removed 4 bases from V and 4 bases from J; junction bases left unmatched: 1. In DNA form, the CDR3 reads TGTGCCACCAGCATGGGACAGGGTAATGAAAAACTGTTTTTT. Amino acid sequence: CATSMGQGNEKLFF.

This clonotype was seen repeatedly, ten times or more. The rearrangement links TRBV27 to TRBJ2-1; no clear D gene. Germline V gene sequence: CDR1 MNHEY, CDR2 SMNVEV (reference sequence). The CDR3 length is 11 residues. The V gene lost 8 bases and the J gene lost 6 bases, with 8 bases spanning the gap. The CDR3 DNA follows: TGTGCCAGCGGGATTGTCAATGAGCAGTTCTTC. It yields the protein CASGIVNEQFF.

This clonotype was counted many times. The genes are TRBV2 and TRBJ1-6; D is unclear. This CDR3 has 11 residues. Germline V gene sequence: CDR1 SNHLY, CDR2 FYNNEI. V was clipped by 8 bases and J by 6 bases, with 5 bases between them. DNA for the CDR3: TGTGCCAGCCAGAGTAATTCACCCCTCCACTTT. This sequence encodes CASQSNSPLHF.

This chain links TRBV5-4 with TRBJ2-2, with no clear D. This CDR3 has 16 amino acids. Between the trimmed V and J ends, which lost 0 bases and 4 bases, there was a span of 13 bases. Germline V gene lookup returns CDR1 SGHNT and CDR2 YYREEE (reference sequence). DNA of the CDR3: TGTGCCAGCAGCTTGGCTGTCAGGTCACTCACCGGGGAGCTGTTTTTT. It translates to CASSLAVRSLTGELFF.

The gene calls are TRBV15 and TRBJ2-2; 13 bases are shared with TRBD2. This CDR3 region has 20 residues. CDR1 is LNHNV, CDR2 YYDKDF, per germline (reference sequence). V gave up 7 bases and J gave up 0 bases; unmatched junction bases: 14. Written as DNA, the CDR3 is TGTGCCACCACCCGATTCGGACTAGCGGGAGTGGTCGCGAACACCGGGGAGCTGTTTTTT. Translation: CATTRFGLAGVVANTGELFF.

This clonotype was found many times. The chain combines TRBV7-9 with TRBJ2-5, with D tentatively TRBD2 (5 bases). Between the trimmed V and J ends, which lost 5 bases and 5 bases, there was a span of 21 bases. In germline, CDR1 is SEHNR, CDR2 FQNEAQ (reference sequence). The CDR3 contains 16 residues. CDR3: CASSDSVGPPTETQYF. The CDR3 DNA reads TGTGCCAGCAGCGATAGCGTAGGGCCCCCAACGGAGACCCAGTACTTC.

This clonotype was counted many times. The chain combines TRBV28 with TRBJ2-3, with TRBD1 matching 8 bases. Germline CDR1 and CDR2: MDHEN and SYDVKM. The CDR3 has 14 residues. J gave up 4 bases and V 5 bases, and 5 bases lay outside the gene matches. The DNA of the CDR3 is TGTGCCAGCAGTGGACAGGGCGGAGCAGATACGCAGTATTTT. It yields the protein CASSGQGGADTQYF.

This clonotype was recorded a few times. V usage is TRBV28 and J usage is TRBJ2-7; 7 nucleotides match TRBD2. V was clipped by 8 bases and J by 4 bases; unmatched bases: 20. CDR1 is MDHEN and CDR2 is SYDVKM in the germline V gene. The CDR3 loop spans 17 amino acids. The DNA of the CDR3 is TGTGCCAGCCACCTTCAACGTGCCCTCGGCGGGAGTTACGAGCAGTACTTC. It specifies CASHLQRALGGSYEQYF.